This T cell receptor (beta chain) was profiled in a study of blood T cells in healthy people across ages. The study's findings and limits: Nothing was known about donor CMV status, and this possibly confounded expanded clonotype changes. Researchers deemed the diversity estimates from one million T cells underestimates.

PCR was performed a second time for about 6 to 11 cycles using a sample-barcoded 5' primer and a J-beta primer mix. Individual samples furnished no less than 3 million CDR3-containing paired-end reads apiece. TCRdb analysed the 5' RACE reads with MiXCR anew, one entry per CDR3 protein. This sample has hundreds of thousands of distinct CDR3 sequences, with roughly half found just once. This CDR3 contains 12 residues. Trimming stripped 4 bases from V and 2 bases from J, with 9 bases between. Germline loops: CDR1 DFQATT, CDR2 SNEGSKA (reference sequence). On this clonotype: Antigen specificity is unknown.

The rearrangement joins TRBV20-1 to TRBJ2-7; unclear D gene. This TCR was recovered from a man in his fifties or sixties in good health. Material: blood. The CDR3 DNA reads as TGCAGTGCTAACCTAGGGCCCTACGAGCAGTACTTC. This translates into CSANLGPYEQYF.